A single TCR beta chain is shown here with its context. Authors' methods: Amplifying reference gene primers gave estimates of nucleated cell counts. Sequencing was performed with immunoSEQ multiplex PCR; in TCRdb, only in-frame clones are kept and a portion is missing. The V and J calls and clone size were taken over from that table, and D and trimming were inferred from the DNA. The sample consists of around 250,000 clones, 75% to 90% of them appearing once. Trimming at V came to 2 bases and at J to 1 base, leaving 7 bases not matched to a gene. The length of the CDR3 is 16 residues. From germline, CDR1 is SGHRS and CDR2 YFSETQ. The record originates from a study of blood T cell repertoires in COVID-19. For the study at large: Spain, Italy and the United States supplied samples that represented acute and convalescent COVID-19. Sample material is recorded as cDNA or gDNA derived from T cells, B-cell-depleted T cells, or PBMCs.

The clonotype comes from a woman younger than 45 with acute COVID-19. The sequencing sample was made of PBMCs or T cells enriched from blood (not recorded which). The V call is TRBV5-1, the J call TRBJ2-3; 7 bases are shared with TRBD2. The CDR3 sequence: CASSFGAGDGTDTQYF. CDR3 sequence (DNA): TGCGCCAGCAGCTTTGGCGCGGGAGACGGCACAGATACGCAGTATTTT.